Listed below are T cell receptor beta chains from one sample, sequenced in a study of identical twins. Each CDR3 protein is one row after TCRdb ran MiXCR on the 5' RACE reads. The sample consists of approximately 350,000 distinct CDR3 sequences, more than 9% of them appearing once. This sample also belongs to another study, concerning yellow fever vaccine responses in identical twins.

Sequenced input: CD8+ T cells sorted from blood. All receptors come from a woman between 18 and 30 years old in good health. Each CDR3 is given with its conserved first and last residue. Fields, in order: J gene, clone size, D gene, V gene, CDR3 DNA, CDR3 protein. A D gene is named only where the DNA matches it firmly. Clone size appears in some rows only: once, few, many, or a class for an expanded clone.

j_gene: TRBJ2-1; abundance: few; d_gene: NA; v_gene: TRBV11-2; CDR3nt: TGTGCCAGCAGCTTAGCGGGGGCGAGCTACAACAATGAGCAGTTCTTC; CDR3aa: CASSLAGASYNNEQFF
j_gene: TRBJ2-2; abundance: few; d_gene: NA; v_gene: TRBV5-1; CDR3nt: TGCGCCAGCGGTCCGACGAGGACCGGGGAGCTGTTTTTT; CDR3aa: CASGPTRTGELFF
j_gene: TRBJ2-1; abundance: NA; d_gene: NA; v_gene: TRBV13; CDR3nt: TGTGCCAGCAGCTTAGCTCAGGGGAACAACAATGAGCAGTTCTTC; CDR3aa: CASSLAQGNNNEQFF
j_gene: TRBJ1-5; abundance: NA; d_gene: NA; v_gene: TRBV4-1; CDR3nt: TGCGCCAGCAGCCAAGACCAGGGTAATAGCAATCAGCCCCAGCATTTT; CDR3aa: CASSQDQGNSNQPQHF
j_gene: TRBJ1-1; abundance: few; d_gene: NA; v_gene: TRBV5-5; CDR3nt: TGTGCCAGCAGACTGGGCGAGGGCGTGACTGAAGCTTTCTTT; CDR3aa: CASRLGEGVTEAFF
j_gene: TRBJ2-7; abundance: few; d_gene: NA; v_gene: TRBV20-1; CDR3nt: TGCAGTGCTACCTCGGTTAACGAGCAGTACTTC; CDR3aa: CSATSVNEQYF
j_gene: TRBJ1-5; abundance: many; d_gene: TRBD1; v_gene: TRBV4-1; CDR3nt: TGCGCCAGCAACCCCGGGACAGGGAGCAATCAGCCCCAGCATTTT; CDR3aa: CASNPGTGSNQPQHF
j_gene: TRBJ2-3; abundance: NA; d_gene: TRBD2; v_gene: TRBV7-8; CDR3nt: TGTGCCAGCAGCTTATGGGGACTAGCATCAGATACGCAGTATTTT; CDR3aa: CASSLWGLASDTQYF
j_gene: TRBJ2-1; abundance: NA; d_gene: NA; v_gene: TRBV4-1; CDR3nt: TGCGCCAGCAGCCAAGAGGGAGGTACAAACAATGAGCAGTTCTTC; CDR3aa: CASSQEGGTNNEQFF
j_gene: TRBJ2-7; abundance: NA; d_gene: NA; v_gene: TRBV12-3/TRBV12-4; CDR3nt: TGTGCCACAAAGGGGGATGACTCCTACGAGCAGTACTTC; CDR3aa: CATKGDDSYEQYF
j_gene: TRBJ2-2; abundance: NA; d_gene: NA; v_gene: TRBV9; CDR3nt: TGTGCCAGCAGCGGGCGGGCAAAACCCATCACCGGGGAGCTGTTTTTT; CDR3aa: CASSGRAKPITGELFF
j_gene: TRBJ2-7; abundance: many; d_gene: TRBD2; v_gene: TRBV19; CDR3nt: TGTGCCAGTAGTGCAGCGGGAGGGGTGTACGAGCAGTACTTC; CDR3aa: CASSAAGGVYEQYF
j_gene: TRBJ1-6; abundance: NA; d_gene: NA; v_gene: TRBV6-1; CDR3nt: TGTGCCAGCAGTGAAGGAGGCGGGGGCTTTTCACCCCTCCACTTT; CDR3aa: CASSEGGGGFSPLHF
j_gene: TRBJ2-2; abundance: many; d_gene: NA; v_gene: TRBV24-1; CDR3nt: TGTGCCACCAGTGGGACAGCTTCGGGAAAGGAGCTGTTTTTT; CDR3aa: CATSGTASGKELFF
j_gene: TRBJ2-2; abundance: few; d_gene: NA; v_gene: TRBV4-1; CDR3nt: TGCGCCAGCAGCCAGATTCGGTTTACCGGGGAGCTGTTTTTT; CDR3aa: CASSQIRFTGELFF
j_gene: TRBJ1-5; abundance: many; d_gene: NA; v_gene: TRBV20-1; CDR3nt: TGCAGTGCCATAAGACAGGCCCATGGGAATCAGCCCCAGCATTTT; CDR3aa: CSAIRQAHGNQPQHF
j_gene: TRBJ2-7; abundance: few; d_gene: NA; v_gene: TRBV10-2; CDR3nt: TGCGCCAGCAGTGAGTCGGGACCGCCCGGCGAGCAGTACTTC; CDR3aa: CASSESGPPGEQYF
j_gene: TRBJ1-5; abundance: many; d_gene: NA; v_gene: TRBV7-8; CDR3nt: TGTGCCAGCAGCCCAACAGGGCTCAACAATCAGCCCCAGCATTTT; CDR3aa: CASSPTGLNNQPQHF
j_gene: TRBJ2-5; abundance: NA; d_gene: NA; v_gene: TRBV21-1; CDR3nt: TGTGCCAGCAGCAAATGGGCAACCCAAGAGACCCAGTACTTC; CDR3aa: CASSKWATQETQYF
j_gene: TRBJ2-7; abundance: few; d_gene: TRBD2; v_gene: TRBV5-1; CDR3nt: TGCGCCAGCAGCAACCCGAGCGGGAGGAGTAAATACGAGCAGTACTTC; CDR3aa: CASSNPSGRSKYEQYF
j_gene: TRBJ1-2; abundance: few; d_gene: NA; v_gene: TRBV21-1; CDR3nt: TGTGCCAGCAGCAAAGGCCCGAAACAGGGTTCCCTCTCGGATGGCTACACCTTC; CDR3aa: CASSKGPKQGSLSDGYTF
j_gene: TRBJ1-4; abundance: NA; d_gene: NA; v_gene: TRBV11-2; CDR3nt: TGTGCCAGCAGCAATTCAGGGGAGGGTAATGAAAAACTGTTTTTT; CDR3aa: CASSNSGEGNEKLFF
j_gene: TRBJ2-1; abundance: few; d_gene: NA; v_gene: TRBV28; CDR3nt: TGTGCCAGCAGCAAACTCCCGGGACAACCCTACAATGAGCAGTTCTTC; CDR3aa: CASSKLPGQPYNEQFF
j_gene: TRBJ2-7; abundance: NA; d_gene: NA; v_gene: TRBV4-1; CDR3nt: TGCGCCAGCAGCCAAGACGGCCACGAGCAGTACTTC; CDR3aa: CASSQDGHEQYF
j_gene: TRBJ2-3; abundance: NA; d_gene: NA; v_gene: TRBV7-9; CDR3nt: TGTGCCACCACCGACCCAGGGGCGTCGGGCACAGATACGCAGTATTTT; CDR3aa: CATTDPGASGTDTQYF
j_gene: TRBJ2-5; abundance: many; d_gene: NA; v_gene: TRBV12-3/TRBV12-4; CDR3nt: TGTGCCAGCAGCCCAAGTCGCGAGACCCAGTACTTC; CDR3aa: CASSPSRETQYF
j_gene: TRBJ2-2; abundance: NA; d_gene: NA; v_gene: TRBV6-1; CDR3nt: TGTGCCAGCAGTCCTCCCTATCACGACGCCGGGGAGCTGTTTTTT; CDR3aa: CASSPPYHDAGELFF
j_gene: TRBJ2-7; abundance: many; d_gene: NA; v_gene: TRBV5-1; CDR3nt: TGCGCCAGCAGCTTGGAATTAGGCTCCTACGAGCAGTACTTC; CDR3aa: CASSLELGSYEQYF
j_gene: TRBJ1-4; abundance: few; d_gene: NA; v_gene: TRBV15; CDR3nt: TGTGCCACCAGCGGACTAGCTGAAAAACTGTTTTTT; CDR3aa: CATSGLAEKLFF
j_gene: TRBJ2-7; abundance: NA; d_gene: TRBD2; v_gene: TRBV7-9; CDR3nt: TGTGCCAGCAGCCCCCAACCTGCTAGCGGGATCTACGAGCAGTACTTC; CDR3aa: CASSPQPASGIYEQYF
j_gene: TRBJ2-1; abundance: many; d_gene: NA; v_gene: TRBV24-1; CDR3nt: TGTGCCACCAGTGAACCCGGAGAGGGTACCTACAATGAGCAGTTCTTC; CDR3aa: CATSEPGEGTYNEQFF
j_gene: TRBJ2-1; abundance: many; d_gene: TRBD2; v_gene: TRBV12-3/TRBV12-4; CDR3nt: TGTGCCAGCAGTTTACCAGCGGGGTACTCCTACAATGAGCAGTTCTTC; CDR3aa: CASSLPAGYSYNEQFF
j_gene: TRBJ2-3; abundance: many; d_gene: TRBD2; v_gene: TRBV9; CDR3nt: TGTGCCAGCAGACCCTGGCGGGAGTGGACAGATACGCAGTATTTT; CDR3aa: CASRPWREWTDTQYF
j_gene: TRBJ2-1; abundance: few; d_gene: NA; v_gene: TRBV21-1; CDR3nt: TGTGCCAGCATTGACCCCAGGGACAATGAGCAGTTCTTC; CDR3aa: CASIDPRDNEQFF
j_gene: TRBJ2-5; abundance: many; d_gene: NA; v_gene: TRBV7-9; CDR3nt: TGTGCCAGCAGCTCGCGGGAGACCCAGTACTTC; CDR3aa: CASSSRETQYF
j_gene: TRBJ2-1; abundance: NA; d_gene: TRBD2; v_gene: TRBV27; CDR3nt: TGTGCCAGCAGTCCCTTAGCGGGAGGGCCGGAGAATGAGCAGTTCTTC; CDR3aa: CASSPLAGGPENEQFF
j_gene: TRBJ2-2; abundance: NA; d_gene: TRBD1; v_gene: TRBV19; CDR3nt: TGTGCCAGTAGTATACCTTGGCTAGACAGGGAGAACACCGGGGAGCTGTTTTTT; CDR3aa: CASSIPWLDRENTGELFF
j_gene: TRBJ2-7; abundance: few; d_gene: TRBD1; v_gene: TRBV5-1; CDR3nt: TGCGCCAGCAGCTTGGGACCTCCGGGACAGGAAGTTTCCTACGAGCAGTACTTC; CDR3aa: CASSLGPPGQEVSYEQYF
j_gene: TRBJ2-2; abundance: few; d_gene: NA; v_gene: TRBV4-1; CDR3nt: TGCGCCAGCAGCCAAGATTGGATAATGAACACCGGGGAGCTGTTTTTT; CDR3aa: CASSQDWIMNTGELFF
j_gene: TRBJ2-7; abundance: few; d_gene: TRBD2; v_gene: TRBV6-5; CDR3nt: TGTGCCAGCAGTTACTCGACTAGCGGGAATCAGTACGAGCAGTACTTC; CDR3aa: CASSYSTSGNQYEQYF
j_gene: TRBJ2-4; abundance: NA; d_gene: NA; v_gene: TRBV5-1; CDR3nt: TGCGCCAGCAGCTTTGAGGGAGCCAAAAACATTCAGTACTTC; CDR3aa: CASSFEGAKNIQYF
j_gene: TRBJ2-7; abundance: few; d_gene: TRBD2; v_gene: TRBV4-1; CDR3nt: TGCGCCAGCAGCCAAGTACTAGCGGGGCTCTACGAGCAGTACTTC; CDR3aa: CASSQVLAGLYEQYF
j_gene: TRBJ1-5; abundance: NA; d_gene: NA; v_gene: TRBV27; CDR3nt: TGTGCCAGCAGCCCCATAGGACGGAGCAATCAGCCCCAGCATTTT; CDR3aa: CASSPIGRSNQPQHF
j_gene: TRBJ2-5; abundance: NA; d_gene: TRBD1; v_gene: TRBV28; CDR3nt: TGTGCCAGCAGTTTAGCCGACCTGACAGGGGTAGAGACCCAGTACTTC; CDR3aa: CASSLADLTGVETQYF
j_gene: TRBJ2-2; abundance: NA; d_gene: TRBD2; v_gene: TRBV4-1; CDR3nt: TGCGCCAGCAGCCCCAGACTAGCGGGAGGAACCGGGGAGCTGTTTTTT; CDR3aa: CASSPRLAGGTGELFF
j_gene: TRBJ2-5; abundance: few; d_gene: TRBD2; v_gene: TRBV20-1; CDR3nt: TGCAGTGCTAAGAGTAGCGGGGGGTTACAAGAGACCCAGTACTTC; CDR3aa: CSAKSSGGLQETQYF
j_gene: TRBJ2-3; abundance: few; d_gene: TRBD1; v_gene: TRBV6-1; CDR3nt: TGTGCCAGCAGTGAATGGCAGGGGGCTGATACGCAGTATTTT; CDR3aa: CASSEWQGADTQYF
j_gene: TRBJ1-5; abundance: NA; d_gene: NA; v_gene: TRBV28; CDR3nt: TGTGCCAGCAGTTGGGTTGGGCAGCCCCAGCATTTT; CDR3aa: CASSWVGQPQHF
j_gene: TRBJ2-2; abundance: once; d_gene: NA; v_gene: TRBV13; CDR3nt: TGTGCCAGCAGCCCGGAGGCCTCCGGGGAGCTGTTTTTT; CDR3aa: CASSPEASGELFF
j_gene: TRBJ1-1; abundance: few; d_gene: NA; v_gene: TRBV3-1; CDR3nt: TGTGCCAGCAGCAAAGACACAGGGTATTTATTTAACACTGAAGCTTTCTTT; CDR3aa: CASSKDTGYLFNTEAFF
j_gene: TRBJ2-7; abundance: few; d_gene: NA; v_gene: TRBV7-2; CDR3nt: TGTGCCAGCAGCTTAGGTGTTGGCGGGTACGAGCAGTACTTC; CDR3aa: CASSLGVGGYEQYF
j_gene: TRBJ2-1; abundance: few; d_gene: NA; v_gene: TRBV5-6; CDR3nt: TGTGCCAGCAGCCCCGGGCAGGGGAGCTCCTACAATGAGCAGTTCTTC; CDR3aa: CASSPGQGSSYNEQFF
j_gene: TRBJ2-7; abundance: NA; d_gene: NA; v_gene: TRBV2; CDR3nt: TGTGCCCTGAGACAGGCGTCCTACGAGCAGTACTTC; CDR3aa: CALRQASYEQYF
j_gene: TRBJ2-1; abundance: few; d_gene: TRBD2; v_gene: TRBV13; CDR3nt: TGTGCCAGCCGCGATAGCGGGAGGTTGGGGTATGAGCAGTTCTTC; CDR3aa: CASRDSGRLGYEQFF